This T cell receptor beta chain was recovered during a study of regulatory T cells in long-lasting Graves disease. V lost 8 bases, J lost 3 bases, and 19 bases lay in between. Germline assignment: CDR1 MDHEN and CDR2 SYDVKM. This CDR3 spans 15 amino acids. On this clonotype: Its antigen is still unknown.

Indicated time point: persistent/refractory GD, antithyroid drugs over 5 years with positive TRAb. From RNA extracted from PBMCs, the TCR library was made. Findings of the study overall: Persistent patients shared more public clonotypes (under 3,000) than newly diagnosed patients (about 1,000).

For TCR beta, libraries came from iRepertoire HTBI primers and Arm-PCR of CDR3 regions. Using its own MiXCR run on the multiplex PCR reads, TCRdb lists one record per CDR3 protein. Seen here are 700,000 or so distinct CDR3 sequences, 25% to 35% observed once, and the top ten hold about two fifths. The sample consisted of peripheral blood mononuclear cells (PBMCs), taken when the disease was refractory, from a patient treated with antithyroid drugs. The chain recombines TRBV28 with TRBJ1-1, with D tentatively TRBD1 (5 bases). The receptor comes from a female donor with Graves disease. The CDR3 nucleotides are TGTGCCAGCGCCAGCAGGGTGGGGGTCCACACTGAAGCTTTCTTT. It codes for CASASRVGVHTEAFF.